The entry below gives a single T cell receptor beta chain sequence along with its context. Method: immunoSEQ multiplex PCR; TCRdb's copy keeps in-frame clones and lacks some. The table records roughly 250,000 clones, 84% of them present only once. The source of the sample is a study of blood T cell repertoires in COVID-19. Germline assignment: CDR1 SGHNT and CDR2 YYREEE (reference sequence). V lost 0 bases to trimming and J lost 6 bases; unmatched junction nucleotides: 9. The CDR3 contains 16 residues. This clonotype was obtained from a human donor in a cohort sampled during active COVID-19. V is TRBV5-4 and J is TRBJ2-1; 7 bases map to TRBD2. The sequencing sample was made of peripheral blood. In DNA form, the CDR3 reads TGTGCCAGCAGCTTGGTAAGCGGGACCTTACCCAATGAGCAGTTCTTC. Translated, it gives CASSLVSGTLPNEQFF. Full variable domain (remainder filled in from reference TRBV5-4 and TRBJ2-1): ETGVTQSPTHLIKTRGQQVTLRCSSQSGHNTVSWYQQALGQGPQFIFQYYREEENGRGNFPPRFSGLQFPNYSSELNVNALELDDSALYLCASSLVSGTLPNEQFFGPGTRLTVL.